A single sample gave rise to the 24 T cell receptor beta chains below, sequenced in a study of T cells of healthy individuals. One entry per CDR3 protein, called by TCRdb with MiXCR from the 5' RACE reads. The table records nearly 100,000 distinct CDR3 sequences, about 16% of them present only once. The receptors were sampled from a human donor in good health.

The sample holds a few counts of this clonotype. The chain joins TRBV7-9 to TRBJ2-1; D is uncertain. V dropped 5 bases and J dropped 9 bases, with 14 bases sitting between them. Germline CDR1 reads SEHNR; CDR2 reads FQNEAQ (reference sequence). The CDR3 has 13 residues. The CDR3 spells CASSPFTSGEQFF. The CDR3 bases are TGTGCCAGCAGCCCCTTTACCTCGGGTGAGCAGTTCTTC. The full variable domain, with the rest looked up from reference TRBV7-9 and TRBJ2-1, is DTGVSQNPRHKITKRGQNVTFRCDPISEHNRLYWYRQTLGQGPEFLTYFQNEAQLEKSRLLSDRFSAERPKGSFSTLEIQRTEQGDSAMYLCASSPFTSGEQFFGPGTRLTVL.

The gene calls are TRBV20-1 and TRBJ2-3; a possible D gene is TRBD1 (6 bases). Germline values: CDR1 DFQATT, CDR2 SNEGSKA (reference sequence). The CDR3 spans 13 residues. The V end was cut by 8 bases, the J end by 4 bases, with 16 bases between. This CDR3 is CSMSRGDADTQYF. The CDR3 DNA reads TGCAGTATGAGCAGGGGAGACGCAGATACGCAGTATTTT.

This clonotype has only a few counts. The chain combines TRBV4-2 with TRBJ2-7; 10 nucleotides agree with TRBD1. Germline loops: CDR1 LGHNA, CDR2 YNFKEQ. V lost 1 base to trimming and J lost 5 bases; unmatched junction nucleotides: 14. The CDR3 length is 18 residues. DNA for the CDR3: TGTGCCAGCAGCCAAGTTATTTATCCGGGACAGGGGATCGACGAGCAGTACTTC. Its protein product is CASSQVIYPGQGIDEQYF.

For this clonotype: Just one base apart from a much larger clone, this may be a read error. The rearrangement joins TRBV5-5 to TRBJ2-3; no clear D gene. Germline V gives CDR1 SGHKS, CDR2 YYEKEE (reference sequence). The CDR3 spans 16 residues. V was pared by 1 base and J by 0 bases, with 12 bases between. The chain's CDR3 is CASSLLVGPSTDTQYF. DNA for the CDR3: TGTGCCAGCAGCTTGTTGGTGGGCCCTAGCACAGATACGCAGTATTTT.

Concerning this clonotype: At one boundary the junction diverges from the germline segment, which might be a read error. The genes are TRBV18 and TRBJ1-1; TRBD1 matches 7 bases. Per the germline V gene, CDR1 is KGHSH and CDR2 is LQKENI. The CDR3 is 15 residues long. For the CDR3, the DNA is TGTGCCAGCTCACCACGACAGGGACCGAACGCTGAAGCTTTCTTT. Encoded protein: CASSPRQGPNAEAFF.

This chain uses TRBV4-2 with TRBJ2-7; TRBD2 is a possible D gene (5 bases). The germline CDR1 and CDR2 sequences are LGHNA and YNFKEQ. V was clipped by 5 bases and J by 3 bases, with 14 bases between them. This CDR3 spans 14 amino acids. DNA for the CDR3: TGTGCCAGCAGCTACTCCGGACTTAACTACGAGCAGTACTTC. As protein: CASSYSGLNYEQYF.

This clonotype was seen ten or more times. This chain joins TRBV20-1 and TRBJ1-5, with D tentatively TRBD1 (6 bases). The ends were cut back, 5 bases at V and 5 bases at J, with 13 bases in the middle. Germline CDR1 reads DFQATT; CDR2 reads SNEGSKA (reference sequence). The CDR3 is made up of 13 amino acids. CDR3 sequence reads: CSAPGVVDQPQHF. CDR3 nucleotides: TGCAGTGCTCCAGGGGTTGTGGATCAGCCCCAGCATTTT.

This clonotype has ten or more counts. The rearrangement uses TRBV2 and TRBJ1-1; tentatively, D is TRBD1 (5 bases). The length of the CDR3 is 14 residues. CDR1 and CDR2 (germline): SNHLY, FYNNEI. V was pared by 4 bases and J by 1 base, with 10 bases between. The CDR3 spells CASSGGRGNTEAFF. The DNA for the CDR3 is TGTGCCAGCAGTGGGGGCAGAGGGAACACTGAAGCTTTCTTT.

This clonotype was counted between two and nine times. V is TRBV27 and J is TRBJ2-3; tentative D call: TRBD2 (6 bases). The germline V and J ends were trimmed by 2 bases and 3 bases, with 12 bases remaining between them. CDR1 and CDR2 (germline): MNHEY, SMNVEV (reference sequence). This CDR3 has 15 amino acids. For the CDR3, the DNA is TGTGCCAGCAGTTTAGCGGGAAAGGCGACAGATACGCAGTATTTT. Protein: CASSLAGKATDTQYF.

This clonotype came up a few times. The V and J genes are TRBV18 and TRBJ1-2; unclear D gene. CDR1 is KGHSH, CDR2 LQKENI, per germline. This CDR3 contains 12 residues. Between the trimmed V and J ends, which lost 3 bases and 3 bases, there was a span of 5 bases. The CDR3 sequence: CASSPSYYGYTF. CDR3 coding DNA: TGTGCCAGCTCACCCAGTTACTATGGCTACACCTTC. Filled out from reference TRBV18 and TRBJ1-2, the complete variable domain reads NAGVMQNPRHLVRRRGQEARLRCSPMKGHSHVYWYRQLPEEGLKFMVYLQKENIIDESGMPKERFSAEFPKEGPSILRIQQVVRGDSAAYFCASSPSYYGYTFGSGTRLTVV.

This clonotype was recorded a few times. Written as DNA, the CDR3 is TGTGCCATCAGTGACAGGGGTTCGGAGACCCAGTACTTC. Amino acids: CAISDRGSETQYF. The V and J genes are TRBV10-3 and TRBJ2-5; TRBD1 might be the D (6 bases). Trimming shortened V by 3 bases and J by 5 bases, and 10 bases separated the two germline ends. The CDR3 loop spans 13 amino acids. Germline loops: CDR1 ENHRY, CDR2 SYGVKD.

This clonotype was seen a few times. CDR3 loop: CSARDRGLKLFF. The CDR3 DNA is TGCAGTGCTAGAGATCGAGGGTTAAAACTGTTTTTT. The rearrangement links TRBV20-1 to TRBJ1-4; no clear D. The CDR3 sequence is 12 residues long. V was pared by 0 bases and J by 10 bases, with 9 bases between. Germline CDR1 DFQATT, CDR2 SNEGSKA (reference sequence).

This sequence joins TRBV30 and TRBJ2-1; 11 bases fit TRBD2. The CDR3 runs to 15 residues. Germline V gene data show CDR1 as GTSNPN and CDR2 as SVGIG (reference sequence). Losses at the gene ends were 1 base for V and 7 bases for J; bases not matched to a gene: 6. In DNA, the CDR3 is TGTGCCTGGAGTGCCCATAGCGGGGGGGAAAATGAGCAGTTCTTC. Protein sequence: CAWSAHSGGENEQFF.

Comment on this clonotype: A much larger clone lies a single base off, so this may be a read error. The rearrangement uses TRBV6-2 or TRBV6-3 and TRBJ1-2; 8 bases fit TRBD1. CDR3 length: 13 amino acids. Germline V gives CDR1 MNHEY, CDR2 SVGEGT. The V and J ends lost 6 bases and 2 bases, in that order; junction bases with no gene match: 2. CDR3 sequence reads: CASSRTGNYGYTF. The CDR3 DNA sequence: TGTGCCAGCAGCCGGACAGGGAACTATGGCTACACCTTC.

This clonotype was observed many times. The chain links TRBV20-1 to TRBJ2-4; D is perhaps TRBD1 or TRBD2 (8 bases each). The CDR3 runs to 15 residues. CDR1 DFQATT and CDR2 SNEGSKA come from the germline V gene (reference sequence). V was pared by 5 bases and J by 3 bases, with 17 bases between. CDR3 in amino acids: CSAHNRGTSKNIQYF. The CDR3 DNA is TGCAGTGCTCATAACAGGGGGACTAGCAAAAACATTCAGTACTTC.

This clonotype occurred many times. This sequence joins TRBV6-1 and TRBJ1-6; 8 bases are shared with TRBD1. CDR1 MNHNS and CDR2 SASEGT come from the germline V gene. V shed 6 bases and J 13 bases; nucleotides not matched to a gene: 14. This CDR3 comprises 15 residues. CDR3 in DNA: TGTGCCAGCAGAGAGATAGGGACAGGCTTATATCCCCTCCACTTT. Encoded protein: CASREIGTGLYPLHF.

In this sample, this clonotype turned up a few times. CDR3: CASSPGTGNIQYF. CDR3 nucleotides: TGTGCCAGCAGTCCCGGGACAGGAAACATTCAGTACTTC. This chain connects TRBV5-5 to TRBJ2-4; 8 bases map to TRBD1. The V gene end was trimmed by 5 bases and the J gene end by 6 bases; junction bases not matched to a gene: 4. This CDR3 comprises 13 residues. CDR1 and CDR2 (germline): SGHKS, YYEKEE (reference sequence).

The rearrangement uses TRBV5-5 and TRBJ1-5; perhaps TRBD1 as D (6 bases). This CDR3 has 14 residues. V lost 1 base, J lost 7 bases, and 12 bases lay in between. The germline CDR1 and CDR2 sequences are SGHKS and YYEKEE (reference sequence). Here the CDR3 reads CASSLHGRGQPQHF. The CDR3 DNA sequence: TGTGCCAGCAGCTTGCATGGGAGGGGGCAGCCCCAGCATTTT.

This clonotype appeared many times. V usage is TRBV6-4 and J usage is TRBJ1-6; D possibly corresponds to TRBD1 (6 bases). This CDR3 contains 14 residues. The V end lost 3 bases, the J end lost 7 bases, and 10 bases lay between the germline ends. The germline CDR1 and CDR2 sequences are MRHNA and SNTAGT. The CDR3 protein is CASSEEGENSPLHF. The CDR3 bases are TGTGCCAGCAGTGAGGAGGGGGAGAATTCACCCCTCCACTTT.

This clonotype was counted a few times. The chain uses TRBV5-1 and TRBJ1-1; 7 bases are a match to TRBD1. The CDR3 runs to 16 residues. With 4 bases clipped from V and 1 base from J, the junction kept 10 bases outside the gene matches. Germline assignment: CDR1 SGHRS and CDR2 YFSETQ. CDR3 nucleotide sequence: TGCGCCAGCAGCGTGGCAGGGGGAAAACCGAACACTGAAGCTTTCTTT. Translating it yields CASSVAGGKPNTEAFF.

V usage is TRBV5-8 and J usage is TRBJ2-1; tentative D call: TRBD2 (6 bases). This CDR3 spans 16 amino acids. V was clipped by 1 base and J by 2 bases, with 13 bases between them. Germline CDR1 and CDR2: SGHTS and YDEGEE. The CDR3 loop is CASSLKSGAAYNEQFF. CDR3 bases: TGTGCCAGCAGCTTGAAGTCGGGAGCCGCCTACAATGAGCAGTTCTTC.

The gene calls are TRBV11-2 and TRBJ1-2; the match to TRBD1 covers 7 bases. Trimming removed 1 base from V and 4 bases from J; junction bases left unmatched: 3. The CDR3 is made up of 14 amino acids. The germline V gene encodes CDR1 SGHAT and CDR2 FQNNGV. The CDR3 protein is CASSLGTGFYGYTF. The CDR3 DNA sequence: TGTGCCAGCAGCTTAGGGACAGGTTTCTATGGCTACACCTTC. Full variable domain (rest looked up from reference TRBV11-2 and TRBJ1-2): EAGVAQSPRYKIIEKRQSVAFWCNPISGHATLYWYQQILGQGPKLLIQFQNNGVVDDSQLPKDRFSAERLKGVDSTLKIQPAKLEDSAVYLCASSLGTGFYGYTFGSGTRLTVV.

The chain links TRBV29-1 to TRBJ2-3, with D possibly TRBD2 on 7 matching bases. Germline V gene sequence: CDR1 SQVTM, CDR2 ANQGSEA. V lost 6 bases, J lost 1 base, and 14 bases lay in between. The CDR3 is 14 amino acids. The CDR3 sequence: CSVNGGGGTDTQYF. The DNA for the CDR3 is TGCAGCGTGAACGGAGGGGGGGGCACAGATACGCAGTATTTT.

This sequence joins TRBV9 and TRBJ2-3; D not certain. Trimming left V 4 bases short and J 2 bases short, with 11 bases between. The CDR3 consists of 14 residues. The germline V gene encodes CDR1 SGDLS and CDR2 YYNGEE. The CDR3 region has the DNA TGTGCCAGCAGCCCTCGGATTTACACAGATACGCAGTATTTT. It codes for CASSPRIYTDTQYF.